Detailed here is one T cell receptor (beta chain). The antigen is unknown. The germline CDR1 and CDR2 sequences are SGHRS and YFSETQ. The CDR3 has 15 residues. Trimming took 1 base from V and 4 from J, leaving 14 bases between them. The data stem from a study of pediatric ulcerative colitis. Regarding the study as a whole: Repertoires came from total lymphocyte DNA, not specific subsets. Substantially fewer templates came from two patients' blood samples.

The method was immunoSEQ multiplex PCR; TCRdb's version includes in-frame clones alone and lacks a portion of them. The table lists 55,000 to 70,000 clones, 80% to 90% of them singletons. The V call is TRBV5-1, the J call TRBJ2-5; D is possibly TRBD1 (6 bases). What was sequenced was blood. The sequence was collected from a boy between 5 and 17 years old who was a control in a study of pediatric ulcerative colitis. The CDR3 here is CASSLPAGGGETQYF. In DNA, the CDR3 is TGCGCCAGCAGCTTGCCCGCTGGGGGCGGAGAGACCCAGTACTTC.